This T cell receptor (beta chain) was profiled in a study of identical twins. Germline V gives CDR1 SGHAT, CDR2 FQNNGV. CDR3 length equals 14 residues. V dropped 5 bases and J dropped 4 bases, with 12 bases sitting between them. From the 5' RACE reads, TCRdb called clonotypes with MiXCR, one entry per CDR3 protein. The repertoire has about 480,000 distinct CDR3 sequences, around 14% of them found once; the top ten carry around 0.52%. This sample also appeared in a second study, on yellow fever vaccine responses in identical twins.

This TCR was sampled from a woman between 18 and 30 years old in good health. The chain links TRBV11-2 to TRBJ2-1, with D perhaps matching TRBD2 (6 bases). Material for sequencing was CD4+ T cells sorted from blood. The CDR3 loop reads CASSPRLGYNEQFF. DNA of the CDR3: TGTGCCAGCAGCCCCCGACTAGGATACAATGAGCAGTTCTTC.